This paragraph covers one T cell receptor beta chain sequence. Antigen: not known. These data come from a study of cytomegalovirus exposure and HLA in healthy donors. Study at large: Membership in the Caucasian-associated ancestry cluster was found for around 81% of 300 to 400 genotyped donors. Study results and limitations: A missense DCLRE1C variant was associated with V- and J-gene trimming of TCR beta chains in a later analysis, and an independent cohort replicated the association.

A multiplex PCR was run with 60 Vbeta primers and 13 Jbeta primers. Study processing details: Later reanalysis found 60 million to 90 million unique TCR beta chains, around 10 million of them shared. The method was immunoSEQ multiplex PCR; TCRdb's version includes in-frame clones alone and lacks a portion of them. V and J calls and clone size are those listed in that table; D and trimming were worked out from the DNA. This sample yields 150,000 to 200,000 clones, of which 80% are seen a single time; about 1.4% belongs to the top ten. The CDR3 extends over 14 amino acids. The V and J ends lost 0 bases and 6 bases respectively, with 12 bases between them. Germline V gene sequence: CDR1 MGHRA, CDR2 YSYEKL.

The chain is built from TRBV4-1 and TRBJ2-7; D perhaps matches TRBD2 (6 bases). The sequence was obtained from a girl aged 10-17 years in good health and CMV-seropositive. The specimen sequenced was PBMCs. CDR3 nucleotide sequence: TGCGCCAGCAGCCAAGATCGGAGGGGAATCGAGCAGTACTTC. Its protein product is CASSQDRRGIEQYF.